This is a list of T cell receptor beta chains from one sample in a study of blood T cell repertoires in COVID-19. Profiling relied on immunoSEQ multiplex PCR, and the TCRdb table lists in-frame clones only, not all of them. The sample has tens of thousands of clones, approximately 79% seen once. The sequenced sample consisted of peripheral blood. These receptors came from a man in his 60s with active or convalescent COVID-19. The CDR3 runs from the conserved cysteine through the conserved F or W. Each record gives: V gene, D gene, clone size, J gene, CDR3 protein, CDR3 DNA. The D gene is left open where the match is weak. Clone size is not always given. Where it is, it says once, few, many or a class for expanded clones.

TRBV5-4,NA,NA,TRBJ2-3,CASSLAERGTDTQYF,TGTGCCAGCAGCTTGGCCGAGCGGGGCACAGATACGCAGTATTTT
TRBV5-1,NA,NA,TRBJ2-2,CASIGGILNTGELFF,TGCGCCAGCATTGGAGGGATTCTTAACACCGGGGAGCTGTTTTTT
TRBV10-3,TRBD1,few,TRBJ1-6,CAISESKGQGYSPLHF,TGTGCCATCAGTGAGTCTAAGGGACAGGGATATTCACCCCTCCACTTT
TRBV29-1,TRBD1,NA,TRBJ1-2,CSVERGQLGYTF,TGCAGCGTTGAAAGGGGACAGTTGGGCTACACCTTC
TRBV5-4,TRBD1,NA,TRBJ1-3,CASSLDRGAGNTIYF,TGTGCCAGCAGCCTGGACAGGGGTGCTGGAAACACCATATATTTT
TRBV12-3/TRBV12-4,NA,NA,TRBJ2-2,CASSTRWGELFF,TGTGCCAGCAGTACTCGGTGGGGGGAGCTGTTTTTT
TRBV19,NA,NA,TRBJ2-1,CASRQWGEETYNEQFF,TGTGCCAGTAGACAATGGGGGGAGGAAACCTACAATGAGCAGTTCTTC
TRBV7-9,NA,few,TRBJ1-2,CASSSYGYTF,TGTGCCAGCAGCTCATATGGCTACACCTTC
TRBV28,TRBD1,NA,TRBJ1-2,CASSSPPGDRGDGYTF,TGTGCCAGCAGTTCCCCCCCAGGGGACAGGGGAGATGGCTACACCTTC
TRBV29-1,NA,NA,TRBJ2-5,CSVGDIVWETQYF,TGCAGCGTTGGGGACATAGTTTGGGAGACCCAGTACTTC
TRBV4-1,NA,NA,TRBJ1-6,CASSQVRADSSYNSPLHF,TGCGCCAGCAGCCAAGTTAGGGCGGACAGCTCCTATAATTCACCCCTCCACTTT
TRBV2,TRBD2,NA,TRBJ2-7,CASSTGLAGAEQYF,TGTGCCAGCAGTACTGGACTAGCGGGGGCTGAGCAGTACTTC
TRBV7-2,NA,NA,TRBJ1-2,CASSFQSSDGYTF,TGTGCCAGCAGCTTTCAGTCAAGTGATGGCTACACCTTC
TRBV4-2,NA,NA,TRBJ2-3,CASSQALTGNTQYF,TGTGCCAGCAGCCAAGCCCTGACAGGTAATACGCAGTATTTT
TRBV20-1,NA,NA,TRBJ1-2,CSAGVNYGYTF,TGCAGTGCCGGAGTTAACTATGGCTACACCTTC
TRBV7-6,NA,NA,TRBJ1-1,CASSPGLTNTEAFF,TGTGCCAGCAGCCCCGGACTGACGAACACTGAAGCTTTCTTT
TRBV28,NA,NA,TRBJ1-5,CASRLPLESQPQHF,TGTGCCAGCCGGCTCCCGTTGGAGAGTCAGCCCCAGCATTTT
TRBV2,NA,few,TRBJ1-3,CASSSFSSGNTIYF,TGTGCCAGCAGCTCTTTCTCCTCTGGAAACACCATATATTTT
TRBV6-5,TRBD1,NA,TRBJ1-5,CASSRQGDSQPQHF,TGTGCCAGCAGTAGACAGGGCGATAGTCAGCCCCAGCATTTT
TRBV29-1,NA,NA,TRBJ1-2,CSVVQGLGYGYTF,TGCAGCGTTGTTCAGGGGCTCGGCTATGGCTACACCTTC
TRBV10-3,TRBD1,NA,TRBJ1-2,CAIAKDRGFNYGYTF,TGTGCCATCGCAAAGGACAGGGGCTTTAACTATGGCTACACCTTC
TRBV4-1,TRBD1,NA,TRBJ1-2,CASSRPPDRAFPSGYTF,TGCGCCAGCAGCCGTCCCCCGGACAGGGCCTTCCCCTCTGGCTACACCTTC